The 28 T cell receptor beta chains presented below share a single source sample, sequenced in a study of blood T cell repertoires in COVID-19. Data came from immunoSEQ multiplex PCR; TCRdb stores just in-frame clones and leaves some out. The sample shows approximately 130,000 clones, about 85% of them seen only once. Sequenced material: peripheral blood. All receptors derive from a human donor in a cohort sampled during active COVID-19.

The chain couples TRBV7-2 to TRBJ2-3; TRBD2 might be the D (6 bases). This CDR3 is 16 amino acids long. Germline V gene data show CDR1 as SGHTA and CDR2 as FQGNSA. The V end was cut by 2 bases, the J end by 2 bases, with 14 bases between. The CDR3 nucleotides are TGTGCCAGCAGCTTATTTGGCGGGGAACCCACAGATACGCAGTATTTT. Translating it yields CASSLFGGEPTDTQYF.

The chain joins TRBV9 to TRBJ2-1; D call uncertain. V was pared by 1 base and J by 3 bases, with 11 bases between. The CDR3 is 15 residues long. Germline CDR1 is SGDLS and CDR2 is YYNGEE. CDR3: CASSVSPTDYNEQFF. CDR3 DNA: TGTGCCAGCAGCGTATCCCCAACAGACTACAATGAGCAGTTCTTC.

CDR3 in amino acids: CASSAPFRERSEQYV. Here the CDR3 DNA reads TGTGCCAGCAGCGCCCCGTTTAGGGAGAGGAGCGAGCAGTACGTC. This chain uses TRBV6-5 with TRBJ2-7; the D gene is possibly TRBD2 (5 bases). CDR1 is MNHEY and CDR2 is SVGAGI in the germline V gene. The CDR3 contains 15 residues. The V end lost 6 bases, the J end lost 6 bases, and 21 bases lay between the germline ends.

This chain links TRBV7-2 with TRBJ1-4, with D possibly TRBD1 on 6 matching bases. This CDR3 comprises 17 residues. Trimming shortened V by 1 base and J by 0 bases, and 12 bases separated the two germline ends. Germline V gene sequence: CDR1 SGHTA, CDR2 FQGNSA. CDR3 nucleotide sequence: TGTGCCAGCAGCTTAGGATGGGGACACCCAACTAATGAAAAACTGTTTTTT. Its translation is CASSLGWGHPTNEKLFF.

The V gene is TRBV3-1 (or the pseudogene TRBV3-2), the J gene TRBJ1-2; 8 bases match TRBD1. This CDR3 is 14 amino acids long. J lost 8 bases, V lost 4 bases, and 9 bases had no gene match. Looked up from germline, CDR1 is LGHDT and CDR2 is YNNKEL (reference sequence). The CDR3, as DNA: TGTGCCAGCAGCCGTTTTGGACAGGGCGGGGGCTACACCTTC. Its translation: CASSRFGQGGGYTF.

This chain links TRBV10-3 with TRBJ2-1; a weak D match, TRBD2 (6 bases). This CDR3 is 14 amino acids long. V gave up 0 bases and J gave up 8 bases, with 11 bases separating them. CDR1 is ENHRY, CDR2 SYGVKD, per germline. The CDR3 region has the DNA TGTGCCATCAGTGAGTCCGGGGGAGTCTATGAGCAGTTCTTC. Its protein product is CAISESGGVYEQFF.

The chain has TRBV11-2 and TRBJ2-4; 8 bases align to TRBD2. Germline V gives CDR1 SGHAT, CDR2 FQNNGV. The length of the CDR3 is 15 residues. V gave up 4 bases and J gave up 7 bases; unmatched junction bases: 9. CDR3 in DNA: TGTGCCAGCAGCTCGGGGGGGGCTCCAGGGAACATTCAGTACTTC. This translates into CASSSGGAPGNIQYF.

Here the CDR3 reads CASSLLPRDNEQFF. The CDR3 DNA sequence: TGTGCCAGCTCACTTCTCCCTAGAGACAATGAGCAGTTCTTC. The genes are TRBV18 and TRBJ2-1; no definite D call. In germline, CDR1 is KGHSH, CDR2 LQKENI. Trimming shortened V by 4 bases and J by 5 bases, and 12 bases separated the two germline ends. The CDR3 runs 14 residues.

This clone was detected only once. The chain carries TRBV12-3 or TRBV12-4 and TRBJ1-2, with 8 bases that match TRBD1. Trimming cost V 8 bases and J 3 bases; bases outside gene matches: 5. The CDR3 is 13 amino acids. CDR3: CASLYRGDYGYTF. The CDR3 DNA reads TGTGCCAGCCTATACAGGGGGGACTATGGCTACACCTTC.

This chain links TRBV4-3 with TRBJ2-7; the match to TRBD1 covers 7 bases. This CDR3 has 16 residues. V lost 3 bases, J lost 6 bases, and 14 bases stayed unmatched. CDR1 and CDR2 from the germline V gene are LGHNA and YSLEER. The CDR3 DNA reads as TGCGCCAGCAGCCATCCACCAACGAAGACAGGGTTCGAGCAGTACTTC. Encoded protein: CASSHPPTKTGFEQYF.

This chain uses TRBV3-1 (or the pseudogene TRBV3-2) with TRBJ1-4; D gene uncertain. There are 12 residues in the CDR3. Trimming removed 4 bases from V and 8 bases from J, with 8 bases in between. Per germline, CDR1 LGHDT and CDR2 YNNKEL (reference sequence). The CDR3 is CASSPRGEKLFF. CDR3 nucleotide sequence: TGTGCCAGCAGCCCACGAGGGGAAAAACTGTTTTTT.

The J gene is TRBJ2-4, the V gene TRBV7-8; TRBD2 is a possible D gene (5 bases). Germline CDR1 SGHVS, CDR2 FQNEAQ. This CDR3 spans 17 amino acids. The V end was cut by 5 bases, the J end by 1 base, with 18 bases between. The DNA for the CDR3 is TGTGCCAGCAGCCTTGGGAGCCGGGCGAAGGCCAAAAACATTCAGTACTTC. It yields the protein CASSLGSRAKAKNIQYF.

The chain couples TRBV30 to TRBJ1-2; D is perhaps TRBD1 (6 bases). Germline V gene data show CDR1 as GTSNPN and CDR2 as SVGIG (reference sequence). V gave up 3 bases and J gave up 7 bases, with 9 bases separating them. This CDR3 contains 11 residues. In DNA, the CDR3 is TGTGCCTGGAGACAGGGACCTGGCTACACCTTC. Its protein is CAWRQGPGYTF. The whole variable domain, remainder taken from reference TRBV30 and TRBJ1-2, is SQTIHQWPATLVQPVGSPLSLECTVEGTSNPNLYWYRQAAGRGLQLLFYSVGIGQISSEVPQNLSASRPQDRQFILSSKKLLLSDSGFYLCAWRQGPGYTFGSGTRLTVV.

CDR3 residues: CASRGKEQYV. The CDR3 coding sequence is TGTGCCAGCCGCGGGAAGGAGCAGTACGTC. The genes are TRBV12-3 or TRBV12-4 and TRBJ2-7; D is possibly TRBD2 (6 bases). The CDR3 length is 10 residues. Trimming shortened V by 8 bases and J by 7 bases, and 9 bases separated the two germline ends.

The chain has TRBV30 and TRBJ2-5; 8 positions match TRBD2. CDR3 length equals 13 residues. V dropped 0 bases and J dropped 6; count of bases not matched to a gene: 3. Germline-derived CDR1 and CDR2 are GTSNPN and SVGIG (reference sequence). The CDR3 sequence: CAWSVREGQTQYF. The CDR3 bases are TGTGCCTGGAGTGTACGGGAGGGTCAGACCCAGTACTTC.

A few counts support this clone. The J gene is TRBJ1-6, the V gene TRBV13; D possibly corresponds to TRBD1 (6 bases). V shed 7 bases and J shed 9 bases, with 25 bases lying between them. Germline lookup yields CDR1 PRHDT and CDR2 FYEKMQ (reference sequence). The CDR3 has 17 amino acids. The CDR3 loop is CASTIGGGPRRVSPLHF. CDR3 coding DNA: TGTGCCAGCACCATTGGGGGCGGGCCCCGAAGGGTTTCACCCCTCCACTTT.

This clone was detected a few times. This chain links TRBV6-2 or TRBV6-3 with TRBJ2-1; maybe TRBD2 (5 bases). The CDR3 runs 15 residues. Germline CDR1 and CDR2: MNHEY and SVGEGT. V lost 2 bases and J lost 9, with 17 bases in between. The CDR3 sequence: CASSYDASRNPEQFF. The CDR3 DNA follows: TGTGCCAGCAGTTACGATGCTAGCAGAAATCCTGAGCAGTTCTTC.

This chain connects TRBV7-9 to TRBJ2-7; no clear D gene. CDR3 size: 12 residues. Germline V gives CDR1 SEHNR, CDR2 FQNEAQ (reference sequence). V lost 5 bases, J lost 0 bases, and 5 bases lay in between. Written as DNA, the CDR3 is TGTGCCAGCAGCCCCGTCTCCTACGAGCAGTACTTC. As protein: CASSPVSYEQYF. The variable domain in full, completed from reference TRBV7-9 and TRBJ2-7, reads DTGVSQNPRHKITKRGQNVTFRCDPISEHNRLYWYRQTLGQGPEFLTYFQNEAQLEKSRLLSDRFSAERPKGSFSTLEIQRTEQGDSAMYLCASSPVSYEQYFGPGTRLTVT.

The chain carries TRBV11-2 and TRBJ1-3; the D is unclear. The V end lost 5 bases, the J end lost 9 bases, and 17 bases lay between the germline ends. Germline V gives CDR1 SGHAT, CDR2 FQNNGV. CDR3 length: 14 amino acids. The CDR3 DNA reads as TGTGCCAGCAGCCCTCTTTTTGTCGAGGGCACCATATATTTT. Translation gives CASSPLFVEGTIYF.

The V gene is TRBV7-3, the J gene TRBJ2-2; D is uncertain. Trimming removed 1 base at V and 1 base at J, with 22 bases between. The germline gives CDR1 SGHTA, CDR2 FQGTGA. The CDR3 has 20 residues. CDR3 region: CASSLSYSRVARQNTGELFF. The CDR3 region has the DNA TGTGCCAGCAGCTTAAGTTACAGCCGTGTGGCTCGACAGAACACCGGGGAGCTGTTTTTT.

V and J are TRBV6-6 and TRBJ1-1; tentatively, D is TRBD1 (5 bases). Germline-derived CDR1 and CDR2 are MNHNY and SVGAGI (reference sequence). This CDR3 is 17 amino acids long. Trimming took 5 bases from V and 3 from J, leaving 22 bases between them. CDR3 in amino acids: CASSRGGASGLDTEAFF. The CDR3 nucleotides read TGTGCCAGCAGTCGAGGCGGGGCATCGGGATTGGACACTGAAGCTTTCTTT.

The CDR3 loop reads CSASSGQRNTEAFF. CDR3 bases: TGCAGTGCTAGTAGTGGACAGAGGAACACTGAAGCTTTCTTT. The V and J genes are TRBV20-1 and TRBJ1-1; TRBD1 is a possible D gene (6 bases). Between the trimmed V and J ends, which lost 3 bases and 1 base, there was a span of 12 bases. The germline CDR1 and CDR2 sequences are DFQATT and SNEGSKA (reference sequence). The CDR3 is 14 residues long.

The V call is TRBV12-3 or TRBV12-4, the J call TRBJ2-3, with D maybe TRBD2 (5 bases). There are 13 residues in the CDR3. With 3 bases removed from V and 1 base from J, the gap between germline ends came to 5 bases. As DNA, the CDR3 is TGTGCCAGCAGTTTCGGGGGCACAGATACGCAGTATTTT. Translated: CASSFGGTDTQYF.

V is TRBV2 and J is TRBJ1-2; 10 bases are shared with TRBD1. This CDR3 region has 13 residues. Germline trimming cut 10 bases from V and 2 bases from J; bases unmatched to any gene: 4. CDR1 and CDR2 (germline): SNHLY, FYNNEI. CDR3 loop: CANKDRGNYGYTF. The CDR3 nucleotides read TGTGCCAACAAGGACAGGGGGAACTATGGCTACACCTTC.

This chain uses TRBV19 with TRBJ2-5, with TRBD1 matching 9 bases. The V segment lost 3 bases and the J segment 3 bases; nucleotides outside the gene matches: 5. The CDR3 has 15 amino acids. Germline CDR1 LNHDA, CDR2 SQIVND (reference sequence). The CDR3, as DNA: TGTGCCAGTAGTATGGGGGACAGGGTCAAAGAGACCCAGTACTTC. Its protein is CASSMGDRVKETQYF.

This clone turned up a few times. As DNA, the CDR3 is TGCAGCGTTGGGGTAGGGAGGCAACTGTTTTTT. Translation gives CSVGVGRQLFF. V and J are TRBV29-1 and TRBJ1-4; D not certain. V dropped 4 bases and J dropped 12 bases, with 12 bases sitting between them. CDR3 length equals 11 residues. CDR1 and CDR2 from the germline V gene are SQVTM and ANQGSEA.

This clone was counted a few times. This sequence joins TRBV15 and TRBJ2-2; 10 bases are shared with TRBD1. CDR1 is LNHNV, CDR2 YYDKDF, per germline (reference sequence). The CDR3 sequence is 16 residues long. The trim removed 4 bases at V and 4 bases at J, leaving 6 bases unmatched. CDR3 amino acids: CATSNGTGDLTGELFF. The CDR3 DNA is TGTGCCACCAGCAATGGGACAGGGGATCTCACCGGGGAGCTGTTTTTT.

This CDR3 reads CATSSLGGDTEAFF. The CDR3 coding sequence is TGTGCCACCAGCAGCTTGGGGGGGGACACTGAAGCTTTCTTT. The chain is built from TRBV15 and TRBJ1-1; maybe TRBD1 (5 bases). This CDR3 has 14 amino acids. Between the trimmed V and J ends, which lost 3 bases and 3 bases, there was a span of 11 bases. The V gene's germline CDR1 is LNHNV and CDR2 YYDKDF (reference sequence).